This T cell receptor (beta chain) was profiled in a study of T cell repertoires in cytomegalovirus infection. Across the study: Public TCR beta signature analysis indicated the presence of both CMV infection and matching HLA type.

TCRdb processed the reads anew with MiXCR; each CDR3 protein has one entry. Here the sample spans approximately 200,000 distinct CDR3 sequences, roughly 20% being singletons. The trim removed 6 bases at V and 1 base at J, leaving 8 bases unmatched. The CDR3 runs to 15 residues. The germline CDR1 and CDR2 sequences are SNHLY and FYNNEI. Study-wide findings and caveats: Of the TCR beta families, the public ones yielded a cumulative frequency that identified carriers of CMV plus the relevant HLA. HLA-C-restricted CMV clonotypes gave the most frequent clonotype in two of eight donors.

There are a few counts of this clonotype. What it recognizes is unknown. The sequence came from a human donor in good health (CMV status not recorded). Some clones in this sample may be carry-over from other donors' samples. The sequencing sample was made of CD8+ T cells from PBMCs. The chain carries TRBV2 and TRBJ2-5, with TRBD1 matching over 7 bases. The CDR3 nucleotides read TGTGCCAGCAGAGCCCGGACAGGTGTCCAAGAGACCCAGTACTTC. This codes for CASRARTGVQETQYF.